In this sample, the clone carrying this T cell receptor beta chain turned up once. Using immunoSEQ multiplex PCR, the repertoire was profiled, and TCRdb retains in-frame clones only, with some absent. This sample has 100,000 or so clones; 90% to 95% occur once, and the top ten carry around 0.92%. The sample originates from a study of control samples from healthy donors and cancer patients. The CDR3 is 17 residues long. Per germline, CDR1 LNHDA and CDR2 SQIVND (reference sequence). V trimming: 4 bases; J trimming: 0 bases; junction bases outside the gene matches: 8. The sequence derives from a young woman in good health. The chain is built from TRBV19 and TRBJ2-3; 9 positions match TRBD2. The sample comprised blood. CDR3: CASSTRWRGGSTDTQYF. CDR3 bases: TGTGCCAGTAGTACGAGATGGCGGGGGGGGAGCACAGATACGCAGTATTTT.